The source of this T cell receptor beta chain is a study of T-cell reconstitution after alpha-beta-depleted transplantation in children. Preparation of the TCRbeta library involved a method that used unique molecular identifiers. TCRdb reanalysed the PCR reads using MiXCR and keeps one entry per CDR3 protein. The top ten hold under 35% of the sample, which has fewer than 500,000 distinct CDR3 sequences, roughly 43% seen once. This clonotype was seen only a few times. The antigen is unknown. Germline trimming cut 2 bases from V and 4 bases from J; bases unmatched to any gene: 5. This CDR3 has 15 amino acids. Per germline, CDR1 DFQATT and CDR2 SNEGSKA (reference sequence). Study-level results: Alpha-beta T cells about two months after transplant reportedly derived from several hundred expanded graft clones. Hyperexpanded clones declined; after one year, newly produced T cells mostly supplied diversity. Where some patients showed high TCRbeta diversity at day 60, it came from recipient T cells and thymic progenitors that had survived.

This sequence was found in a girl aged 2 to 10 with aplastic anemia, due to receive a stem cell transplant. The starting material was PBMCs, obtained before TCRalphabeta/CD19-depleted stem cell transplant. The V call is TRBV20-1, the J call TRBJ2-1; TRBD2 matches at 10 bases. Written as DNA, the CDR3 is TGCAGTGCTAGACCGATAGCGGGAGGTTACAATGAGCAGTTCTTC. As protein: CSARPIAGGYNEQFF.